This TCR beta chain was profiled in a study of T cells in Graves' hyperthyroidism and ophthalmopathy (dated 2019 in TCRdb). Describing the broader study: Peripheral blood samples were taken at the time of initial diagnosis, prior to any treatment. TCR Vbeta CDR3 sequencing of roughly 140 peripheral blood samples (around 45 ophthalmopathy, 75 hyperthyroidism and some 17 progressor patients) is reported in the paper. The approximately 97 discovery patients were randomly divided into training and test sets at a 7:3 ratio. Thyroid tissue and blood T-cell repertoires from several Graves' hyperthyroidism patients were also compared in the study. A discovery cohort of approximately 97 patients, 43 with Graves' ophthalmopathy and approximately 55 with stable Graves' hyperthyroidism, was used to find distinguishing TCR V-J signatures. Prospective prediction of ophthalmopathy was tested in an independent validation cohort consisting of under 20 hyperthyroidism patients and around 16 patients who later progressed to ophthalmopathy. Once sampling was done, hyperthyroidism patients were given methimazole at a starting dose of 30 mg daily, whereas ophthalmopathy patients were given high-dose intravenous methylprednisolone.

From V the trimming removes 0 bases and from J it removes 4 bases, while the gene matches leave 8 bases of the junction unaccounted for. According to the germline V gene (reference sequence), CDR1 reads LGHDT and CDR2 reads YNNKEL. From cysteine to phenylalanine, the CDR3 is 17 amino acids long. Only CDR3 DNA remains: 51 bases, in frame from the first base. The study at large found these results: In validation, progression to ophthalmopathy was predicted by the model with almost 71% sensitivity and 72.22% specificity, a median of 6.5 months before onset. Most expanded thyroid clonotypes (frequency above 0.001) were also detected in blood, a finding suggesting that blood repertoires may reflect thyroid immune responses. No statistical method was used to set the sample size in advance, and investigators knew the group allocation. A model built on a 13 V-J signature distinguished ophthalmopathy from stable hyperthyroidism, reaching about 88% sensitivity and around 81% specificity in cross-validation and 80%/75% in testing.

The TCR beta CDR3 regions were amplified from RNA transcripts. A first-round RT-PCR of the TCR CDR3 used the HTBI primer set with the Qiagen OneStep RT-PCR kit. Libraries were constructed in a second round of multiplex PCR, after which size selection and purification were performed. Paired-end sequencing of the libraries was performed with 100 bp reads on an Illumina HiSeq2000. Per the original workflow: SOAPnuke was used to process the raw data, throwing out any read that contained adapters or uncalled bases, had a mean Phred below 15, or lacked an exact constant-primer or identifier match. High-quality paired reads were merged using COPE v1.2.5, and each unique nucleotide sequence was defined as a clonotype. MiTCR v1.1 was used to align clonotypes to the IMGT TRBV, TRBD and TRBJ reference segments. The analysis included only V-J combinations with a frequency above 0.0001, which together covered 99% to 99.2% of the repertoires. A TCS score was defined as the ratio of F50 (clonal expansion) to E x V (chaos), with BLOSUM62-based TCRdist applied between CDR3 peptides within each V-J. Welch's t-statistics and random forest reduced 450 to 600 V-J features to under 15, which were used in a naive Bayes classifier (R e1071). The public reads were reanalyzed by TCRdb: fastp trimming at Q25, MiXCR alignment, in-frame beta chains only. Each entry merges the rows of one CDR3 protein and shows their most common DNA and genes. These V and J calls originate from TCRdb's pipeline instead of the authors' own analysis. Present in this sample are about 380,000 distinct CDR3 sequences, around a sixth of which were seen just once. The top ten hold less than 45% of the sample.

Ophthalmopathy patients had moderately to severely active disease, with a Clinical Activity Score of 3 or more, a NOSPECS grade of 4 or more, and a disease duration of less than 3 months. The study excluded patients with uncontrolled infections, other autoimmune diseases, pregnancy or lactation. Diagnoses were based on clinical symptoms, serum thyroxine and TRAb, thyroid ultrasound and orbital computed tomography. Ficoll-Paque density gradient centrifugation was used to isolate PBMCs from around 10 ml of fresh peripheral blood. Trizol reagent was used to extract total RNA, and RNA quality was then checked on an Agilent 2100 Bioanalyzer. This clonotype has at least ten counts. The specificity of this receptor is unknown. No much larger clone exists at a distance of one base, and base qualities are not known.

Here the chain combines TRBV3-1 and TRBJ1-1; 10 middle bases align to TRBD1. The TCR originated in a young man with Graves' ophthalmopathy. The specimen sequenced was blood. The CDR3 is CASSQDRGQGPGTEAFF. The DNA sequence follows: TGTGCCAGCAGCCAAGATAGGGGACAGGGGCCAGGCACTGAAGCTTTCTTT.